The 18 T cell receptor beta chains below all came from one sample that was sequenced in a study of blood T cell repertoires in COVID-19. Clones were read by immunoSEQ multiplex PCR, and TCRdb kept only the in-frame ones, dropping some. The sample contains a few hundred thousand clones, more than 75% of which appear only once. The sequenced sample consisted of peripheral blood. The receptors stem from a human donor in a cohort sampled during active COVID-19.

The J gene is TRBJ1-2, the V gene TRBV6-6; perhaps TRBD1 as D (5 bases). V lost 6 bases and J 8 bases, leaving 19 bases between the germline ends. Germline CDR1 is MNHNY and CDR2 is SVGAGI (reference sequence). CDR3 length equals 14 residues. The CDR3: CASSDSLAMTGYTF. The CDR3 nucleotides are TGTGCCAGCAGCGACAGCCTCGCTATGACGGGCTACACCTTC.

This chain uses TRBV3-1 (or the pseudogene TRBV3-2) with TRBJ2-5; 8 nucleotides agree with TRBD1. V was clipped by 1 base and J by 1 base; unmatched bases: 8. Looked up from germline, CDR1 is LGHDT and CDR2 is YNNKEL (reference sequence). This CDR3 has 17 amino acids. CDR3 protein: CASSQVLGRGPQETQYF. As DNA, the CDR3 is TGTGCCAGCAGCCAAGTACTGGGCAGGGGGCCCCAAGAGACCCAGTACTTC.

The chain joins TRBV15 to TRBJ2-7; 8 bases line up with TRBD1. Germline-derived CDR1 and CDR2 are LNHNV and YYDKDF (reference sequence). V trimming: 6 bases; J trimming: 7 bases; junction bases outside the gene matches: 8. The CDR3 runs to 13 residues. The CDR3 spells CATSIQGAREQYF. The CDR3 nucleotides are TGTGCCACCAGTATTCAGGGGGCGAGGGAGCAGTACTTC.

This clone occurred a few times. CDR3 DNA sequence: TGCGCCAGCAGCCAAGCGAGACAGGGGTCCTACGAGCAGTACTTC. Translated: CASSQARQGSYEQYF. The rearrangement uses TRBV4-1 and TRBJ2-7, with TRBD1 identical over 8 bases. From germline, CDR1 is MGHRA and CDR2 YSYEKL. The CDR3 is 15 residues long. Losses at the gene ends were 1 base for V and 1 base for J; bases not matched to a gene: 3.

This clone was picked up one time. The chain carries TRBV4-1 and TRBJ1-1; no definite D call. The CDR3 runs 16 residues. With 1 base removed from V and 5 bases from J, the gap between germline ends came to 17 bases. The germline V gene encodes CDR1 MGHRA and CDR2 YSYEKL. The CDR3 DNA reads TGCGCCAGCAGCCAAGTCCGCGGCCCCAGAGGTACTGAAGCTTTCTTT. Its translation is CASSQVRGPRGTEAFF.

The chain joins TRBV6-5 to TRBJ1-5; 8 bases agree with TRBD1. Germline V lookup: CDR1 MNHEY, CDR2 SVGAGI. The CDR3 length is 15 residues. Trimming removed 7 bases from V and 3 bases from J; junction bases left unmatched: 8. The CDR3 reads CASNLGQGSNQPQHF. CDR3 DNA: TGTGCCAGCAACCTAGGACAGGGCTCCAATCAGCCCCAGCATTTT.

The chain is built from TRBV15 and TRBJ2-1; the match to TRBD1 covers 8 bases. From germline, CDR1 is LNHNV and CDR2 YYDKDF (reference sequence). The CDR3 is 18 amino acids. V lost 3 bases, J lost 5 bases, and 15 bases stayed unmatched. In nucleotides, the CDR3 is TGTGCCACCAGCAGCCTCAGGCCCCGGACAGGGCCCAACAATGAGCAGTTCTTC. Protein product: CATSSLRPRTGPNNEQFF.

The chain recombines TRBV25-1 with TRBJ2-1; 10 nucleotides match TRBD2. Unmatched junction bases numbered 11, after V lost 11 bases and J lost 7 bases. CDR3 size: 14 residues. Germline assignment: CDR1 MGHDK and CDR2 SYGVNS. The CDR3 DNA is TGTGCCTCCAGCCTAGCGGGAGATTGGAATGAGCAGTTCTTC. Its translation: CASSLAGDWNEQFF.

This rearrangement joins TRBV3-1 (or the pseudogene TRBV3-2) to TRBJ2-2; 7 nucleotides agree with TRBD2. The CDR3 extends over 15 amino acids. Trimming took 1 base from V and 3 from J; bases not matched to a gene: 2. CDR1 LGHDT and CDR2 YNNKEL come from the germline V gene (reference sequence). The CDR3 coding sequence is TGTGCCAGCAGCCAAGTGGCGGGGGACACCGGGGAGCTGTTTTTT. Its translation is CASSQVAGDTGELFF.

V gene TRBV7-6 combines with J gene TRBJ2-1; TRBD2 matches at 8 bases. The CDR3 sequence is 17 residues long. The V segment lost 0 bases and the J segment 3 bases; nucleotides outside the gene matches: 7. The germline V gene has CDR1 SGHVS and CDR2 FNYEAQ. The CDR3 nucleotides read TGTGCCAGCAGCTTAGCGTGGGGGACTAGGAACTACAATGAGCAGTTCTTC. It yields the protein CASSLAWGTRNYNEQFF.

CDR3 loop: CASKADTSSTDTQYF. The DNA of the CDR3 is TGTGCCAGTAAGGCGGACACTTCTAGCACAGATACGCAGTATTTT. This chain joins TRBV19 and TRBJ2-3, with a possible D match to TRBD1 (5 bases). V shed 7 bases and J shed 0 bases, with 14 bases lying between them. The CDR3 consists of 15 residues. In germline, CDR1 is LNHDA, CDR2 SQIVND (reference sequence).

The chain employs TRBV7-2 and TRBJ1-5, with 9 bases identical to TRBD1. CDR3 length equals 15 residues. V shed 3 bases and J 6 bases; nucleotides not matched to a gene: 6. Germline V gene sequence: CDR1 SGHTA, CDR2 FQGNSA. The CDR3 DNA reads TGTGCCAGCAGCTTGACAGGGGGAGGGGGTCAGCCCCAGCATTTT. It specifies CASSLTGGGGQPQHF.

V is TRBV7-9 and J is TRBJ2-2, with TRBD2 identical over 9 bases. The CDR3 length is 16 residues. Germline V gene lookup returns CDR1 SEHNR and CDR2 FQNEAQ (reference sequence). Trimming took 2 bases from V and 6 from J; bases not matched to a gene: 7. The CDR3 DNA reads as TGTGCCAGCAGCTTATGGCCTAGCGGGGTATCCGGGGAGCTGTTTTTT. Translating gives CASSLWPSGVSGELFF.

The J gene is TRBJ2-3, the V gene TRBV13; TRBD2 is a possible D gene (5 bases). Trimming shortened V by 5 bases and J by 3 bases, and 12 bases separated the two germline ends. CDR1 is PRHDT, CDR2 FYEKMQ, per germline (reference sequence). The CDR3 covers 14 residues. The CDR3 DNA is TGTGCCAGCAGCCCCAAGGGCGGGACAGATACGCAGTATTTT. As protein: CASSPKGGTDTQYF. Drawing the rest from reference TRBV13 and TRBJ2-3, the complete variable domain is AAGVIQSPRHLIKEKRETATLKCYPIPRHDTVYWYQQGPGQDPQFLISFYEKMQSDKGSIPDRFSAQQFSDYHSELNMSSLELGDSALYFCASSPKGGTDTQYFGPGTRLTVL.

V gene TRBV7-9 combines with J gene TRBJ2-7, with D possibly being TRBD1 (5 bases). Germline lookup yields CDR1 SEHNR and CDR2 FQNEAQ (reference sequence). Trimming took off 3 bases at V and 2 bases at J, with 11 bases between the two ends. The CDR3 consists of 14 residues. In DNA form, the CDR3 reads TGTGCCAGCAGCTTCTCAGGGTTGGCCTACGAGCAGTACTTC. Protein: CASSFSGLAYEQYF.

CDR3 residues: CASRPRPDSTAIQYF. CDR3 sequence (DNA): TGTGCCAGCAGGCCTCGACCGGACTCCACGGCCATTCAGTACTTC. J is TRBJ2-4 and V is TRBV6-5; the D gene is possibly TRBD2 (5 bases). V was clipped by 6 bases and J by 9 bases, with 21 bases between them. Germline V lookup: CDR1 MNHEY, CDR2 SVGAGI. CDR3 length: 15 residues.

This clone was seen only a few times. The chain is built from TRBV7-3 and TRBJ2-7; the match to TRBD2 covers 8 bases. Germline assignment: CDR1 SGHTA and CDR2 FQGTGA. The CDR3 loop spans 15 amino acids. Losses at the gene ends were 2 bases for V and 4 bases for J; bases not matched to a gene: 7. DNA for the CDR3: TGTGCCAGCAGCTTAGCGGGAGGTCCGCTTTACGAGCAGTACTTC. Amino acid sequence: CASSLAGGPLYEQYF.

The chain uses TRBV29-1 and TRBJ2-7; 10 bases line up with TRBD2. In germline, CDR1 is SQVTM, CDR2 ANQGSEA. CDR3 length: 13 amino acids. J gave up 6 bases and V 6 bases, and 8 bases lay outside the gene matches. The CDR3 DNA reads as TGCAGCGTAGGTCGGGGACTAGCGCGCGAGCAGTACTTC. Encoded protein: CSVGRGLAREQYF.